The following is a TCR beta chain sequence with its context. Trimming took off 4 bases at V and 5 bases at J, with 18 bases between the two ends. Germline V CDR1 and CDR2: SNHLY, FYNNEI. The CDR3 runs to 15 residues. These data come from a study of CD8 T cells in ankylosing spondylitis. TCRdb used MiXCR to reprocess the 5' RACE reads, holding one entry per CDR3 protein. The sample has about 240,000 distinct CDR3 sequences; 20% to 30% are singletons. Sequencing was performed on blood, either unsorted or a sorted T cell fraction (not recorded which). The sequence was collected from a male donor with ankylosing spondylitis or in good health (not recorded which). The genes are TRBV2 and TRBJ2-7; D possibly uses TRBD1 or TRBD2 (6 bases each). The CDR3 here is CASSVGGSGAHEQYF. The CDR3 bases are TGTGCCAGCAGTGTAGGGGGGTCGGGGGCCCACGAGCAGTACTTC.